The 5 T cell receptor beta chains listed next were all sequenced from one sample in a study of T cell responses to AZD1222 COVID-19 vaccine. Assay used: immunoSEQ multiplex PCR; TCRdb lists only in-frame clones, some missing. The table has 90,000 to 150,000 clones, about 90% seen once. Sequenced material: peripheral blood, taken on day 0 of AZD1222 vaccination. These receptors were obtained from an adult in good health.

The V gene is TRBV27, the J gene TRBJ1-5, with TRBD1 as a possible D gene (5 bases). The CDR3 totals 14 residues. The germline V gene has CDR1 MNHEY and CDR2 SMNVEV (reference sequence). Trimming pared 6 bases from V and 6 bases from J, leaving 15 bases between. CDR3 amino acids: CASSKTGGGQPQHF. Written as DNA, the CDR3 is TGTGCCAGCAGCAAAACAGGAGGCGGTCAGCCCCAGCATTTT.

The rearrangement uses TRBV24-1 and TRBJ2-1, with 16 bases aligning to TRBD2. V lost 2 bases and J lost 10; bases outside the gene matches: 4. Germline V gene sequence: CDR1 KGHDR, CDR2 SFDVKD. The CDR3 extends over 16 amino acids. The DNA for the CDR3 is TGTGCCACCAGTGATTCTGGGACTAGCGGGGGGGCAGAGCAGTTCTTC. It encodes CATSDSGTSGGAEQFF.

The CDR3 bases are TGTGCCAGCAGCTTATGGGTAGGACTAGCGTCCCACGAGCAGTACTTC. This translates into CASSLWVGLASHEQYF. The chain links TRBV7-9 to TRBJ2-7; 9 nucleotides match TRBD2. The CDR3 covers 16 residues. J lost 5 bases, V lost 2 bases, and 10 bases had no gene match. The V gene's germline CDR1 is SEHNR and CDR2 FQNEAQ (reference sequence). The complete variable domain, with remaining parts taken from reference TRBV7-9 and TRBJ2-7, reads DTGVSQNPRHKITKRGQNVTFRCDPISEHNRLYWYRQTLGQGPEFLTYFQNEAQLEKSRLLSDRFSAERPKGSFSTLEIQRTEQGDSAMYLCASSLWVGLASHEQYFGPGTRLTVT.

This clone came up once. The CDR3 here is CASSYRVSQYGELFF. The CDR3 coding sequence is TGTGCCAGCAGTTATCGTGTAAGCCAATACGGGGAGCTGTTTTTT. This chain connects TRBV6-5 to TRBJ2-2; D gene uncertain. V lost 3 bases, J lost 7 bases, and 15 bases lay in between. Germline V CDR1 and CDR2: MNHEY, SVGAGI. This CDR3 has 15 residues.

V is TRBV15 and J is TRBJ1-1; no clear D gene. CDR3 size: 12 residues. Deletions cut 1 base from V and 6 bases from J, with 6 bases between. The germline gives CDR1 LNHNV, CDR2 YYDKDF (reference sequence). CDR3 DNA sequence: TGTGCCACCAGCAGAGTGCCTTCTGAAGCTTTCTTT. The encoded protein is CATSRVPSEAFF.